This T cell receptor (beta chain) was captured by sequencing in a study of CD8 T cells in Susac syndrome. Overall study: When blood was drawn, the patients with Susac syndrome were therapy-naive, on corticosteroids, or on intravenous immunoglobulin alone.

Germline values: CDR1 LGHDT, CDR2 YNNKEL (reference sequence). J gave up 4 bases and V 4 bases, and 5 bases lay outside the gene matches. The CDR3 contains 14 residues. Sequencing of TCR beta was performed on blood CD8+ T cells and on blood CD4+ T cells. Negative isolation was applied to CD8+ and CD4+ T cells, and FACS enrichment was applied to TEMRA cells. Random-hexamer reverse transcription was applied to about 0.45 to 1 ug RNA. An immunoSEQ multiplex PCR generated amplified TCR beta CDR3 products spanning 54 Vbeta and 13 Jbeta. Each CDR3 protein is one row after TCRdb ran MiXCR on the immunoSEQ multiplex PCR reads. The table shows some 150,000 distinct CDR3 sequences, with under 97% occurring only once.

The sample was CD4+ T cells from PBMCs. The rearrangement uses TRBV3-1 and TRBJ2-7, with 9 nucleotides matching TRBD1. The TCR originated in a human donor with Susac syndrome. The CDR3 sequence: CASSPRDRVYEQYF. The CDR3 DNA follows: TGTGCCAGCAGCCCCCGGGACAGGGTTTACGAGCAGTACTTC.